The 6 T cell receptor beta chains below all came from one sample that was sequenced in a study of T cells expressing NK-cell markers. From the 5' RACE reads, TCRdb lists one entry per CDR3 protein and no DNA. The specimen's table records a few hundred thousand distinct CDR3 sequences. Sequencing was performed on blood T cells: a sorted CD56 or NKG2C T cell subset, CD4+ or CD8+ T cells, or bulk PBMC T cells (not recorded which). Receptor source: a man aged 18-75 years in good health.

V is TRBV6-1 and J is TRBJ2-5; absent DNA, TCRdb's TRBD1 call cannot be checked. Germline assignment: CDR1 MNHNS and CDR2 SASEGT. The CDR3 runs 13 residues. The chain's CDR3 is CASRPLRGETQYF.

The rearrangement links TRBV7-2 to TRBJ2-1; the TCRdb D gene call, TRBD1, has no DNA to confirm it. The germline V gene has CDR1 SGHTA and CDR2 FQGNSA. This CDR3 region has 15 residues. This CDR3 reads CASSLGGRGINEQFF.

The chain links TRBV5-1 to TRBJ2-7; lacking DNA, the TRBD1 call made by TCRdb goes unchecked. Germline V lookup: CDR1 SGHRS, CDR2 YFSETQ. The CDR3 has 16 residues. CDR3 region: CASSFTAGTGGPEQYF.

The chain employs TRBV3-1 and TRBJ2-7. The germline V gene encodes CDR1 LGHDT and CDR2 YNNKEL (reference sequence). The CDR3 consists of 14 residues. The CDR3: CASSGIMGTYEQYF.

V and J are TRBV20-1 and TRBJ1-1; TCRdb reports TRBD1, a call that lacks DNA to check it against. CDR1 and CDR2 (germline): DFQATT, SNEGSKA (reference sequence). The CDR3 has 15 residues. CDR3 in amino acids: CSARAGAGMNTEAFF.

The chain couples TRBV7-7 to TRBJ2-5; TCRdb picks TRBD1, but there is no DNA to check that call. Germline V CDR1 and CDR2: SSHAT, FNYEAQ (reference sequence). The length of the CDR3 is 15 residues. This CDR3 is CASSLAMGGQETQYF.